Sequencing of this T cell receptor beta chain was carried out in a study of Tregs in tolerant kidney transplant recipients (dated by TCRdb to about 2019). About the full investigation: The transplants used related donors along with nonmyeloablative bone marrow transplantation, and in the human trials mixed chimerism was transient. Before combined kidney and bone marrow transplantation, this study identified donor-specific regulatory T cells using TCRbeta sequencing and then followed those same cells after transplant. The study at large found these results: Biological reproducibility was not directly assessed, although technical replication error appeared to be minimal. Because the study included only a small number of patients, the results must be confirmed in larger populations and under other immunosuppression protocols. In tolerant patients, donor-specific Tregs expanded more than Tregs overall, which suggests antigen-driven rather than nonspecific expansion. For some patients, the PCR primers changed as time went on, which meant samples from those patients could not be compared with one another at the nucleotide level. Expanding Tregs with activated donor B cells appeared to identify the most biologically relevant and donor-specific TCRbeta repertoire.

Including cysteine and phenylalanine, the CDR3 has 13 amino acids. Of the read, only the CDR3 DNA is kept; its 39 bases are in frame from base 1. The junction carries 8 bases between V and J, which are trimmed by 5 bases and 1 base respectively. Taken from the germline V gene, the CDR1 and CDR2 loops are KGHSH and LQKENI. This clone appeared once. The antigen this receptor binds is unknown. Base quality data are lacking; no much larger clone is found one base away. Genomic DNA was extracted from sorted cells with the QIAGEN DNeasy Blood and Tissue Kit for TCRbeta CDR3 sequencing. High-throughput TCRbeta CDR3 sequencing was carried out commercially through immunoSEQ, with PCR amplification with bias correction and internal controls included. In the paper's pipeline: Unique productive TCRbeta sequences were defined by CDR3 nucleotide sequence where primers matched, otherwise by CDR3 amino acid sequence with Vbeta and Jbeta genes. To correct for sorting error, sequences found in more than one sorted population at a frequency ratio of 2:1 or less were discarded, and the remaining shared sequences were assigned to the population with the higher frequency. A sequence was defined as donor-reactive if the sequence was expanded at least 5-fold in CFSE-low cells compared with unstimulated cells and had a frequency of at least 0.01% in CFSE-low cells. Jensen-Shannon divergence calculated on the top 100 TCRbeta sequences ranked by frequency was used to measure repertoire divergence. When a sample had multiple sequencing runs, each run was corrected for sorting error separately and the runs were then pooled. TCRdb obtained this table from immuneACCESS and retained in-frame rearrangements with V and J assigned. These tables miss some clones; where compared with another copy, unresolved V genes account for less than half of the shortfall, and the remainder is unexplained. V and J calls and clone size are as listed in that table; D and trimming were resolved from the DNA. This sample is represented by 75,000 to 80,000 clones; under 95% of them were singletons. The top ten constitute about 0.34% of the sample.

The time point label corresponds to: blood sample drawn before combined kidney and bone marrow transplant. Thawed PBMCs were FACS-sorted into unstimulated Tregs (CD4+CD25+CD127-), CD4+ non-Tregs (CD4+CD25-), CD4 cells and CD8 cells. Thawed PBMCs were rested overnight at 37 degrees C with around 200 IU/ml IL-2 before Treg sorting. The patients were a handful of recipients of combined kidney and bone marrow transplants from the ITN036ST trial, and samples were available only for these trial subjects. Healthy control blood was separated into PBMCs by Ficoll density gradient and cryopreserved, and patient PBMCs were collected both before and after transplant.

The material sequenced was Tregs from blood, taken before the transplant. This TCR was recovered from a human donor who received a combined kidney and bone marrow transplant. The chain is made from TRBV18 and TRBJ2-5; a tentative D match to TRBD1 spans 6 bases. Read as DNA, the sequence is TGTGCCAGCTCAAGGACAGCCCAAGAGACCCAGTACTTC. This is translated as CASSRTAQETQYF.